The T cell receptor (beta chain) described here comes from a study of liver allograft versus peripheral blood T cells. Overall study context: Recipients' peripheral blood T cell receptor repertoires were compared with those in transplanted livers.

Within the sample, this clonotype is medium-sized. TCRdb reprocessed the reads via MiXCR and lists one record per CDR3 protein. The table includes 9,500 to 13,000 distinct CDR3 sequences, 20% to 25% detected once. The CDR3 runs 13 residues. Germline CDR1 ENHRY, CDR2 SYGVKD. V lost 6 bases to trimming and J lost 6 bases, with 14 bases between them. The chain recombines TRBV10-3 with TRBJ1-2, with D maybe TRBD1 (5 bases). This TCR derives from a human patient who had a liver transplant. The T cells may partly be graft donor cells. The chain's CDR3 is CAISEGPGNGYTF. The DNA for the CDR3 is TGTGCCATCAGCGAGGGACCCGGCAATGGCTACACCTTC.